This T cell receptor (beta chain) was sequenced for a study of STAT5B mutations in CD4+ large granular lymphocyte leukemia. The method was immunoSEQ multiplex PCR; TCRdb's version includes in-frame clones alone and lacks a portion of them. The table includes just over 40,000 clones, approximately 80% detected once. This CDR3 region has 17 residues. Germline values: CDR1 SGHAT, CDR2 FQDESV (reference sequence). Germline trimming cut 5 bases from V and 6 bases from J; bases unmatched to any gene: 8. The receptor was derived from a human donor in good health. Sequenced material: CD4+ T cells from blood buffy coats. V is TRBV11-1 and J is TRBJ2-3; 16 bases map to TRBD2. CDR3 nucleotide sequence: TGTGCCAGCAGCGCGGGACTAGCGGGAGGGCCCAGCGATACGCAGTATTTT. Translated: CASSAGLAGGPSDTQYF.